These 2 T cell receptor beta chains were all obtained from the same sample, sequenced in a study of T cells in Graves' hyperthyroidism and ophthalmopathy (dated by TCRdb to about 2019). The method was multiplex PCR. TCRdb names Illumina HiSeq 2000 as the instrument used. TCR beta CDR3 regions were amplified from RNA transcripts. For the first round of RT-PCR on the TCR CDR3, the HTBI primer set was used together with the Qiagen OneStep RT-PCR kit. TCRdb reprocessing: public reads trimmed at Q25 with fastp, clones called with MiXCR, in-frame beta chains kept. Each entry merges the rows of one CDR3 protein and shows their most common DNA and genes. Within this sample are approximately 690,000 distinct CDR3 sequences, with around 21% of them counted one time only. The ten largest clones represent roughly a third of the sample. The specimen was blood. Every receptor here comes from a man aged 30-40 years with Graves' ophthalmopathy.

This clonotype turned up a few times. V gene TRBV10-3 combines with J gene TRBJ2-2; D call uncertain. The CDR3 extends over 14 amino acids. The V end was cut by 6 bases, the J end by 1 base, with 9 bases between. Germline V gene lookup returns CDR1 ENHRY and CDR2 SYGVKD. CDR3 nucleotide sequence: TGTGCCATCAGCGGTACCGAGAACACCGGGGAGCTGTTTTTT. Translation gives CAISGTENTGELFF.

This clonotype occurred a few times. The chain is built from TRBV19 and TRBJ2-5; 7 nucleotides align to TRBD2. The CDR3 length is 16 residues. Germline V gene sequence: CDR1 LNHDA, CDR2 SQIVND (reference sequence). V lost 9 bases, J lost 9 bases, and 22 bases stayed unmatched. The CDR3 spells CAREGVPRESRVAQYF. CDR3 DNA: TGTGCCAGAGAAGGAGTACCGCGGGAGAGCCGGGTGGCCCAGTACTTC.